The 30 T cell receptor beta chains presented below share a single source sample, sequenced in a study of CD8 T cells in ankylosing spondylitis. Study results and limitations: What seemed typical of ankylosing spondylitis blood was a TCR beta motif built from under 10 highly homologous variants.

Each CDR3 protein is one row after TCRdb ran MiXCR on the 5' RACE reads. In the table there are roughly 400,000 distinct CDR3 sequences, approximately 20% of which are singletons. Their specific antigens are unknown. The sample taken for sequencing was blood, either unsorted or a sorted T cell fraction (not recorded which). The receptor set was obtained from a male donor with ankylosing spondylitis.

V and J are TRBV4-3 and TRBJ2-7; possibly TRBD2 for D (6 bases). V lost 0 bases, J lost 7 bases, and 19 bases lay in between. The germline V gene encodes CDR1 LGHNA and CDR2 YSLEER. The CDR3 consists of 16 residues. CDR3 sequence: CASSQDHASDLMEQYF. CDR3 bases: TGCGCCAGCAGCCAAGATCACGCTAGCGATTTAATGGAGCAGTACTTC.

There are a few counts of this clonotype. CDR3 nucleotide sequence: TGTGCCAGCAGTGGTGCCCTTAAGGGGGGCCAAGAGACCCAGTACTTC. This translates into CASSGALKGGQETQYF. The chain carries TRBV25-1 and TRBJ2-5; D tentatively reads TRBD1 or TRBD2 (6 bases each). Germline values: CDR1 MGHDK, CDR2 SYGVNS. CDR3 length: 16 amino acids. V lost 4 bases, J lost 1 base, and 16 bases lay in between.

This clonotype was seen a few times. The chain uses TRBV6-2 or TRBV6-3 and TRBJ2-1, with a tentative D call TRBD1 (6 bases). Germline lookup yields CDR1 MNHEY and CDR2 SVGEGT. This CDR3 comprises 17 residues. The ends were cut back, 5 bases at V and 8 bases at J, with 25 bases in the middle. CDR3 region: CASSSGDRRPSVDEQFF. The CDR3 region has the DNA TGTGCCAGCAGTAGCGGAGACAGGAGACCTAGTGTGGATGAGCAGTTCTTC.

This clonotype has more than one count but fewer than ten. The chain combines TRBV7-2 with TRBJ2-1; D is ambiguous. Germline CDR1 and CDR2: SGHTA and FQGNSA. CDR3 size: 15 residues. Between the trimmed V and J ends, which lost 0 bases and 0 bases, there was a span of 6 bases. The CDR3 DNA reads TGTGCCAGCAGCTTAGCTGGGCCCTCCTACAATGAGCAGTTCTTC. This translates into CASSLAGPSYNEQFF.

This chain uses TRBV4-1 with TRBJ1-2, with 7 positions matching TRBD1. CDR3 length: 13 residues. J was trimmed by 8 bases and V by 2 bases; bases with no gene match: 5. Germline V gene sequence: CDR1 MGHRA, CDR2 YSYEKL. CDR3 bases: TGCGCCAGCAGCCAAACAGGGGCCCGCGGCTACACCTTC. Translating it yields CASSQTGARGYTF.

This clonotype was detected ten times or more. The chain is built from TRBV6-4 and TRBJ2-3; TRBD1 matches at 7 bases. Trimming removed 7 bases from V and 2 bases from J; junction bases left unmatched: 6. This CDR3 spans 14 amino acids. Looked up from germline, CDR1 is MRHNA and CDR2 is SNTAGT. CDR3 in DNA: TGTGCCAGCAAGCCGGACAGGAACACAGATACGCAGTATTTT. Its translation is CASKPDRNTDTQYF.

The CDR3 DNA reads as TGTGCCAGCAGCGCCCCGGGACAACATGACTACACCTTC. Its translation: CASSAPGQHDYTF. The gene calls are TRBV9 and TRBJ1-2, with D perhaps matching TRBD1 (6 bases). The germline CDR1 and CDR2 sequences are SGDLS and YYNGEE. V was cut by 3 bases and J by 10 bases, with 16 bases left in between. This CDR3 spans 13 amino acids.

The chain links TRBV20-1 to TRBJ2-1; perhaps TRBD2 as D (5 bases). In germline, CDR1 is DFQATT, CDR2 SNEGSKA (reference sequence). There are 14 residues in the CDR3. Trimming removed 1 base from V and 4 bases from J, with 11 bases in between. CDR3 residues: CSARGVAWYNEQFF. In nucleotides, the CDR3 is TGCAGTGCTAGAGGCGTAGCGTGGTACAATGAGCAGTTCTTC.

This clonotype appeared once. V gene TRBV7-2 combines with J gene TRBJ2-5; either TRBD1 or TRBD2 may fit D (5 bases each). CDR1 SGHTA and CDR2 FQGNSA come from the germline V gene. Trimming removed 5 bases from V and 9 bases from J, with 13 bases in between. CDR3 length: 12 residues. This chain's CDR3 is CASSQGPRAQYF. CDR3 in DNA: TGTGCCAGCAGCCAGGGACCACGGGCCCAGTACTTC.

This clonotype showed up just a few times. The chain employs TRBV7-2 and TRBJ1-2; D gene unclear. This CDR3 spans 12 amino acids. Germline CDR1 and CDR2: SGHTA and FQGNSA. Trimming left V 4 bases short and J 4 bases short, with 7 bases between. The CDR3 DNA is TGTGCCAGCAGCTCCAACAGCTATGGCTACACCTTC. Amino acids: CASSSNSYGYTF.

This clonotype was detected many times. The chain combines TRBV10-3 with TRBJ2-4; D is perhaps TRBD2 (6 bases). With 3 bases removed from V and 8 bases from J, the gap between germline ends came to 14 bases. From germline, CDR1 is ENHRY and CDR2 SYGVKD. The CDR3 has 14 amino acids. The CDR3 bases are TGTGCCATCAGTGAAGTGGGAGGAGGGGACATTCAGTACTTC. Residues: CAISEVGGGDIQYF.

This clonotype was recorded at least ten times. This chain uses TRBV7-2 with TRBJ2-2, with D perhaps TRBD1 (6 bases). The CDR3 runs to 16 residues. Trimming left V 2 bases short and J 1 base short, with 11 bases between. Germline V gene sequence: CDR1 SGHTA, CDR2 FQGNSA. The CDR3: CASSLMGTRNTGELFF. CDR3 in DNA: TGTGCCAGCAGCTTAATGGGGACAAGGAACACCGGGGAGCTGTTTTTT.

This clonotype was counted a few times. This rearrangement joins TRBV20-1 to TRBJ1-2, with 7 positions matching TRBD1. Germline V gene sequence: CDR1 DFQATT, CDR2 SNEGSKA (reference sequence). The CDR3 is made up of 15 amino acids. V lost 5 bases, J lost 0 bases, and 9 bases stayed unmatched. The CDR3 coding sequence is TGCAGTGCTGGTTCGAGGGACAGAGCTAACTATGGCTACACCTTC. It codes for CSAGSRDRANYGYTF.

This clonotype was detected only a few times. V gene TRBV12-3 or TRBV12-4 combines with J gene TRBJ2-7, with D possibly being TRBD2 (6 bases). The CDR3 is 16 residues long. The V and J ends lost 4 bases and 4 bases respectively, with 20 bases between them. The chain's CDR3 is CASSWGTGLGGYEQYF. The CDR3 DNA reads as TGTGCCAGCAGTTGGGGCACGGGACTGGGCGGTTACGAGCAGTACTTC.

This chain links TRBV9 with TRBJ2-3; D is ambiguous. V dropped 2 bases and J dropped 0 bases, with 7 bases sitting between them. The CDR3 is made up of 14 amino acids. Germline V gene sequence: CDR1 SGDLS, CDR2 YYNGEE. The CDR3 nucleotides read TGTGCCAGCAGCGTTACCAGAAGCACAGATACGCAGTATTTT. Amino acid sequence: CASSVTRSTDTQYF.

This clonotype was observed a handful of times. The V gene is TRBV11-2, the J gene TRBJ2-7; 8 bases fit TRBD1. Germline loops: CDR1 SGHAT, CDR2 FQNNGV. The CDR3 sequence is 15 residues long. V was clipped by 0 bases and J by 4 bases; unmatched bases: 5. The CDR3 protein is CASSLEAGGSYEQYF. DNA of the CDR3: TGTGCCAGCAGCTTAGAAGCAGGGGGCAGTTACGAGCAGTACTTC.

The chain uses TRBV29-1 and TRBJ1-2, with D tentatively TRBD1 (6 bases). V was pared by 4 bases and J by 7 bases, with 13 bases between. This CDR3 spans 12 amino acids. Germline CDR1 SQVTM, CDR2 ANQGSEA. The CDR3 coding sequence is TGCAGCGTTGTATCGGGGGGCAGTGGCTACACCTTC. It specifies CSVVSGGSGYTF.

V gene TRBV5-1 combines with J gene TRBJ2-7; TRBD2 aligns across 11 bases. Unmatched junction bases numbered 5, after V lost 2 bases and J lost 1 base. CDR1 and CDR2 from the germline V gene are SGHRS and YFSETQ. This CDR3 region has 16 residues. CDR3 protein: CASSFRPSGRSYEQYF. The CDR3 DNA is TGCGCCAGCAGCTTTCGACCTAGCGGGAGGTCCTACGAGCAGTACTTC.

This clonotype was counted only a few times. The genes are TRBV2 and TRBJ1-4, with D perhaps TRBD1 (5 bases). CDR1 and CDR2 (germline): SNHLY, FYNNEI. V was pared by 3 bases and J by 5 bases, with 10 bases between. The CDR3 length is 14 residues. CDR3 nucleotides: TGTGCCAGCAGTGAGACAGCGAACAATGAAAAACTGTTTTTT. It translates to CASSETANNEKLFF.

This clonotype has just a few counts. The chain couples TRBV20-1 to TRBJ2-7, with 7 nucleotides matching TRBD2. V shed 1 base and J 0 bases; nucleotides not matched to a gene: 9. The CDR3 sequence is 16 residues long. CDR1 and CDR2 (germline): DFQATT, SNEGSKA (reference sequence). CDR3 in DNA: TGCAGTGCTAGAGGCGCTAGCGGCCTGCTCTCCTACGAGCAGTACTTC. Translating it yields CSARGASGLLSYEQYF.

This clonotype was seen more than once but under ten times. The chain carries TRBV5-1 and TRBJ2-3; 9 bases align to TRBD2. V gave up 0 bases and J gave up 2 bases; unmatched junction bases: 4. Germline V lookup: CDR1 SGHRS, CDR2 YFSETQ. The length of the CDR3 is 16 residues. CDR3 coding DNA: TGCGCCAGCAGCTTGGCGGCTAGCGGGACCACAGATACGCAGTATTTT. As protein: CASSLAASGTTDTQYF.

This rearrangement joins TRBV20-1 to TRBJ2-4; 7 bases match TRBD2. V was clipped by 5 bases and J by 0 bases; unmatched bases: 10. Germline assignment: CDR1 DFQATT and CDR2 SNEGSKA (reference sequence). The CDR3 has 16 amino acids. Written as DNA, the CDR3 is TGCAGTGCTCCCGGGGAGGGGATTGGAGCCAAAAACATTCAGTACTTC. It specifies CSAPGEGIGAKNIQYF.

This clonotype was counted a few times. The chain employs TRBV4-3 and TRBJ2-5; 8 bases map to TRBD1. CDR1 and CDR2 (germline): LGHNA, YSLEER. The CDR3 totals 16 residues. V shed 2 bases and J 4 bases; nucleotides not matched to a gene: 9. The CDR3 sequence: CASSQNLQGAGETQYF. Written as DNA, the CDR3 is TGCGCCAGCAGCCAAAACCTCCAGGGGGCGGGAGAGACCCAGTACTTC.

The chain carries TRBV5-1 and TRBJ2-1; D might be TRBD2 (6 bases). Germline CDR1 reads SGHRS; CDR2 reads YFSETQ. The V end was cut by 1 base, the J end by 0 bases, with 14 bases between. This CDR3 spans 17 amino acids. The CDR3 sequence: CASSLRRTTFSYNEQFF. The DNA of the CDR3 is TGCGCCAGCAGCTTGAGGAGGACTACCTTCTCCTACAATGAGCAGTTCTTC.

This clonotype was recorded at least ten times. CDR3 nucleotide sequence: TGTGCCAGCAGCATCTCCCCCGGATGGAACAGAATTGGAAACACCGGGGAGCTGTTTTTT. Translating gives CASSISPGWNRIGNTGELFF. This chain uses TRBV11-2 with TRBJ2-2; D gene ambiguous. The CDR3 has 20 residues. In germline, CDR1 is SGHAT, CDR2 FQNNGV. Trimming stripped 5 bases from V and 2 bases from J, with 27 bases between. The variable domain in full, completed from reference TRBV11-2 and TRBJ2-2, reads EAGVAQSPRYKIIEKRQSVAFWCNPISGHATLYWYQQILGQGPKLLIQFQNNGVVDDSQLPKDRFSAERLKGVDSTLKIQPAKLEDSAVYLCASSISPGWNRIGNTGELFFGEGSRLTVL.

CDR3 DNA sequence: TGTGCCAGCAGTTTACAGCCACACACTGAAGCTTTCTTT. Its protein product is CASSLQPHTEAFF. The chain has TRBV12-3 or TRBV12-4 and TRBJ1-1; no definite D call. The CDR3 is 13 residues long. V lost 2 bases to trimming and J lost 3 bases, with 7 bases between them.

The rearrangement joins TRBV10-3 to TRBJ2-3; 8 bases are shared with TRBD2. V trimming: 6 bases; J trimming: 3 bases; junction bases outside the gene matches: 5. CDR3 length equals 14 residues. Germline values: CDR1 ENHRY, CDR2 SYGVKD. The CDR3 DNA reads TGTGCCATCAGGATAGCGGGAAGGACAGATACGCAGTATTTT. It is translated as CAIRIAGRTDTQYF.

This rearrangement joins TRBV6-2 or TRBV6-3 to TRBJ1-2; 10 bases are shared with TRBD1. V lost 5 bases, J lost 1 base, and 10 bases stayed unmatched. This CDR3 has 17 residues. Germline V gives CDR1 MNHEY, CDR2 SVGEGT. CDR3 sequence: CASSVRDRGHHNYGYTF. The CDR3, as DNA: TGTGCCAGCAGTGTCCGGGACAGGGGCCATCATAACTATGGCTACACCTTC.

This chain connects TRBV9 to TRBJ2-7; weak D call: TRBD2 (5 bases). V lost 0 bases and J 4 bases, leaving 11 bases between the germline ends. The CDR3 consists of 14 residues. Germline V lookup: CDR1 SGDLS, CDR2 YYNGEE. DNA for the CDR3: TGTGCCAGCAGCGTAGGAGAGGGCTATTACGAGCAGTACTTC. It encodes CASSVGEGYYEQYF.

This clonotype was seen more than once but under ten times. CDR3 sequence: CASSYEGIYSPLHF. CDR3 DNA sequence: TGTGCCAGCAGCTACGAAGGGATTTATTCACCCCTCCACTTT. The rearrangement uses TRBV7-2 and TRBJ1-6; D not resolved. The germline V and J ends were trimmed by 4 bases and 8 bases, with 12 bases remaining between them. Germline V gene sequence: CDR1 SGHTA, CDR2 FQGNSA. The CDR3 is 14 residues long. The variable domain in full, with the rest retrieved from reference TRBV7-2 and TRBJ1-6, is GAGVSQSPSNKVTEKGKDVELRCDPISGHTALYWYRQSLGQGLEFLIYFQGNSAPDKSGLPSDRFSAERTGGSVSTLTIQRTQQEDSAVYLCASSYEGIYSPLHFGNGTRLTVT.